These 28 T cell receptor beta chains were all obtained from the same sample, sequenced in a study of T cells in Graves' hyperthyroidism and ophthalmopathy (dated by TCRdb to the late 2010s). The library relied on multiplex PCR. The run used an Illumina HiSeq 2000. TCR beta CDR3 regions were amplified from RNA transcripts. A first-round RT-PCR of the TCR CDR3 used the HTBI primer set with the Qiagen OneStep RT-PCR kit. TCRdb reprocessed the public reads (quality trimming at Q25 with fastp, clone calling with MiXCR) and kept in-frame beta chains. Each record represents a unique CDR3 protein, reported with the most common genes and DNA among its rows. The sample contains 560,000 or so distinct CDR3 sequences, 20% of them found a single time. About 50% of the sample is taken by the ten largest. Sequencing input: blood. The source of these receptors is a man aged 35 to 55 with Graves' ophthalmopathy.

This clonotype has more than one count but fewer than ten. The rearrangement joins TRBV27 to TRBJ2-7; maybe TRBD1 (6 bases). V lost 7 bases to trimming and J lost 0 bases, with 13 bases between them. Germline CDR1 reads MNHEY; CDR2 reads SMNVEV (reference sequence). This CDR3 is 14 amino acids long. In DNA, the CDR3 is TGTGCCAGCAAACAGGGTCAGAGCTCCTACGAGCAGTACTTC. Translated: CASKQGQSSYEQYF.

This clonotype came up many times. The chain joins TRBV27 to TRBJ2-5; D unresolved. The CDR3 has 13 amino acids. Germline loops: CDR1 MNHEY, CDR2 SMNVEV (reference sequence). V lost 8 bases, J lost 0 bases, and 10 bases lay in between. In DNA, the CDR3 is TGTGCCAGCCGAGGCCAGGACCAAGAGACCCAGTACTTC. Its protein is CASRGQDQETQYF.

This chain joins TRBV7-9 and TRBJ2-2; no reliable D call. The CDR3 covers 13 residues. Germline V CDR1 and CDR2: SEHNR, FQNEAQ (reference sequence). The V end lost 5 bases, the J end lost 6 bases, and 10 bases lay between the germline ends. CDR3 protein: CASSPAGSGELFF. The CDR3 DNA reads TGTGCCAGCAGCCCGGCAGGTTCCGGGGAGCTGTTTTTT.

This rearrangement joins TRBV11-2 to TRBJ1-3; D is perhaps TRBD1 (5 bases). CDR1 is SGHAT and CDR2 is FQNNGV in the germline V gene. This CDR3 spans 15 amino acids. Trimming pared 3 bases from V and 0 bases from J, leaving 9 bases between. The CDR3 loop reads CASSLGPFSGNTIYF. The CDR3 DNA is TGTGCCAGCAGCTTGGGGCCGTTCTCTGGAAACACCATATATTTT.

This clonotype was picked up many times. The chain links TRBV30 to TRBJ2-2; TRBD2 matches at 8 bases. V dropped 0 bases and J dropped 5; count of bases not matched to a gene: 8. Germline V lookup: CDR1 GTSNPN, CDR2 SVGIG (reference sequence). The length of the CDR3 is 16 residues. The CDR3 nucleotides read TGTGCCTGGAGTGTACCAACGGGAGGGCCGACCGGGGAGCTGTTTTTT. Translated, it gives CAWSVPTGGPTGELFF.

This clonotype occurred a few times. In DNA, the CDR3 is TGCAGTGCTAGAGAGGGGGGGGCGAGCTCCTACAATGAGCAGTTCTTC. It codes for CSAREGGASSYNEQFF. This rearrangement joins TRBV20-1 to TRBJ2-1; D might be TRBD2 (7 bases). The CDR3 extends over 16 amino acids. The germline V gene has CDR1 DFQATT and CDR2 SNEGSKA (reference sequence). Deletions cut 0 bases from V and 0 bases from J, with 12 bases between.

Many counts were recorded for this clonotype. This chain's CDR3 is CASSSGANYAKNIQYF. The CDR3 DNA reads TGTGCCAGCAGCTCCGGGGCCAACTACGCCAAAAACATTCAGTACTTC. This rearrangement joins TRBV11-2 to TRBJ2-4; perhaps D is TRBD1 or TRBD2 (5 bases each). The CDR3 loop spans 16 amino acids. Germline V gene sequence: CDR1 SGHAT, CDR2 FQNNGV. The V and J ends lost 4 bases and 1 base respectively, with 14 bases between them.

The CDR3 sequence: CATSPRGQGFDEQFF. The DNA of the CDR3 is TGTGCCACCAGTCCGAGGGGACAGGGATTTGATGAGCAGTTCTTC. V gene TRBV24-1 combines with J gene TRBJ2-1, with 9 bases fitting TRBD1. V dropped 6 bases and J dropped 8; count of bases not matched to a gene: 10. This CDR3 has 15 residues. The V gene's germline CDR1 is KGHDR and CDR2 SFDVKD.

The gene calls are TRBV5-1 and TRBJ2-5, with 13 bases that match TRBD2. The CDR3 is 17 amino acids. V shed 0 bases, J shed 2 bases, and the junction held 4 bases outside the gene matches. The germline V gene has CDR1 SGHRS and CDR2 YFSETQ. The CDR3 spells CASSLGLAGGGQETQYF. The CDR3 DNA follows: TGCGCCAGCAGCTTGGGACTAGCGGGGGGTGGGCAAGAGACCCAGTACTTC.

This clonotype was seen at least ten times. The chain couples TRBV2 to TRBJ2-1, with D perhaps TRBD2 (5 bases). V dropped 4 bases and J dropped 8 bases, with 9 bases sitting between them. Germline CDR1 and CDR2: SNHLY and FYNNEI. The CDR3 sequence is 12 residues long. CDR3 region: CASSVGVDEQFF. CDR3 bases: TGTGCCAGCAGTGTGGGAGTCGATGAGCAGTTCTTC.

This clonotype was counted a few times. The chain employs TRBV9 and TRBJ2-2; D uncertain. Looked up from germline, CDR1 is SGDLS and CDR2 is YYNGEE. V dropped 0 bases and J dropped 0 bases, with 6 bases sitting between them. This CDR3 region has 15 residues. CDR3 region: CASSVAVTNTGELFF. CDR3 nucleotides: TGTGCCAGCAGCGTAGCAGTTACGAACACCGGGGAGCTGTTTTTT. The full variable domain, completed using reference TRBV9 and TRBJ2-2, is DSGVTQTPKHLITATGQRVTLRCSPRSGDLSVYWYQQSLDQGLQFLIQYYNGEERAKGNILERFSAQQFPDLHSELNLSSLELGDSALYFCASSVAVTNTGELFFGEGSRLTVL.

V is TRBV7-9 and J is TRBJ2-1, with D possibly being TRBD1 or TRBD2 (6 bases each). This CDR3 spans 13 amino acids. The V end was cut by 1 base, the J end by 10 bases, with 11 bases between. Germline V lookup: CDR1 SEHNR, CDR2 FQNEAQ (reference sequence). The CDR3 loop reads CASSLGGASEQFF. The CDR3 coding sequence is TGTGCCAGCAGCTTAGGGGGGGCAAGCGAGCAGTTCTTC.

Many counts were recorded for this clonotype. This sequence joins TRBV3-1 and TRBJ2-1; 10 positions agree with TRBD2. Germline loops: CDR1 LGHDT, CDR2 YNNKEL (reference sequence). This CDR3 has 15 residues. J was trimmed by 8 bases and V by 2 bases; bases with no gene match: 6. CDR3 amino acids: CASSQRAGGGDEQFF. The CDR3 region has the DNA TGTGCCAGCAGCCAACGAGCGGGGGGGGGCGATGAGCAGTTCTTC.

This clonotype was seen ten or more times. The chain's CDR3 is CASSLSPFGQGDFYEQYF. DNA for the CDR3: TGTGCCAGCAGTTTAAGTCCTTTTGGACAGGGGGATTTTTACGAGCAGTACTTC. The chain links TRBV28 to TRBJ2-7; 10 bases fit TRBD1. This CDR3 contains 18 residues. The ends lost 2 bases at V and 4 bases at J; junction bases unmatched: 14. Germline CDR1 and CDR2: MDHEN and SYDVKM.

This clonotype was observed many times. This chain joins TRBV7-3 and TRBJ2-2; D uncertain. The CDR3 has 14 residues. Germline V lookup: CDR1 SGHTA, CDR2 FQGTGA. Trimming pared 4 bases from V and 5 bases from J, leaving 11 bases between. The CDR3 DNA reads TGTGCCAGCAGCTCCTCGCTCAGGACCGGGGAGCTGTTTTTT. Encoded protein: CASSSSLRTGELFF. Full variable domain (remainder filled in from reference TRBV7-3 and TRBJ2-2): GAGVSQTPSNKVTEKGKYVELRCDPISGHTALYWYRQSLGQGPEFLIYFQGTGAADDSGLPNDRFFAVRPEGSVSTLKIQRTERGDSAVYLCASSSSLRTGELFFGEGSRLTVL.

In the case of this clonotype: With a much larger clone just one base away, this may be a read error. The V gene is TRBV6-2 or TRBV6-3, the J gene TRBJ2-5; 7 bases line up with TRBD2. CDR1 is MNHEY and CDR2 is SVGEGT in the germline V gene. This CDR3 region has 12 residues. CDR3 bases: TGTGCCATCAGTCCCACTAGCGAGGCCCAGTACTTC. Protein: CAISPTSEAQYF.

The chain joins TRBV14 to TRBJ2-2, with 7 bases that match TRBD1. V shed 3 bases, J shed 3 bases, and the junction held 4 bases outside the gene matches. The CDR3 length is 15 residues. Germline values: CDR1 SGHDN, CDR2 FVKESK. This CDR3 reads CASSQTGWDTGELFF. The CDR3 DNA sequence: TGTGCCAGCAGCCAGACAGGGTGGGACACCGGGGAGCTGTTTTTT. Full variable domain (remainder filled in from reference TRBV14 and TRBJ2-2): EAGVTQFPSHSVIEKGQTVTLRCDPISGHDNLYWYRRVMGKEIKFLLHFVKESKQDESGMPNNRFLAERTGGTYSTLKVQPAELEDSGVYFCASSQTGWDTGELFFGEGSRLTVL.

This clonotype was observed at least ten times. Written as DNA, the CDR3 is TGTGCCAGCAGTTTAGCGCTCGGCAGGGGACAAAGCACAGATACGCAGTATTTT. As protein: CASSLALGRGQSTDTQYF. The chain uses TRBV12-3 or TRBV12-4 and TRBJ2-3; weak D call: TRBD1 (6 bases). The CDR3 is 18 amino acids. Trimming cost V 0 bases and J 0 bases, with 16 bases left between them.

This clonotype showed up many times. The chain links TRBV6-1 to TRBJ2-7; weak D call: TRBD1 (6 bases). Trimming shortened V by 5 bases and J by 2 bases, and 13 bases separated the two germline ends. CDR1 is MNHNS and CDR2 is SASEGT in the germline V gene. This CDR3 region has 14 residues. The CDR3 loop reads CASSHRDTPYEQYF. The CDR3 DNA reads TGTGCCAGCAGTCACCGGGACACCCCCTACGAGCAGTACTTC.

This clonotype was counted between two and nine times. The rearrangement links TRBV2 to TRBJ2-1; D call uncertain. Trimming took 3 bases from V and 9 from J, leaving 9 bases between them. Germline CDR1 is SNHLY and CDR2 is FYNNEI. The length of the CDR3 is 12 residues. CDR3 loop: CASSDGWVEQFF. The CDR3 DNA reads TGTGCCAGCAGTGATGGGTGGGTTGAGCAGTTCTTC.

The rearrangement uses TRBV29-1 and TRBJ1-1; TRBD1 agrees at 9 bases. J was trimmed by 3 bases and V by 2 bases; bases with no gene match: 4. CDR3 length: 14 residues. Germline-derived CDR1 and CDR2 are SQVTM and ANQGSEA. CDR3 nucleotide sequence: TGCAGCGTTGAACCCGGGACAGGGTACACTGAAGCTTTCTTT. It specifies CSVEPGTGYTEAFF.

This clonotype was recorded a few times. Here the CDR3 reads CAWSVNRETQYF. CDR3 bases: TGTGCCTGGAGTGTAAATAGAGAGACCCAGTACTTC. The rearrangement joins TRBV30 to TRBJ2-5; D not resolved. V was shortened by 0 bases and J by 4 bases, with 6 bases between the two germline ends. Germline-derived CDR1 and CDR2 are GTSNPN and SVGIG (reference sequence). CDR3 length: 12 amino acids.

The CDR3 spells CASSSQGVQPQHF. CDR3 DNA: TGTGCCAGCAGCTCACAGGGGGTTCAGCCCCAGCATTTT. This sequence joins TRBV7-8 and TRBJ1-5; TRBD1 aligns across 8 bases. The length of the CDR3 is 13 residues. V gave up 4 bases and J gave up 6 bases; unmatched junction bases: 2. The germline V gene has CDR1 SGHVS and CDR2 FQNEAQ.

This clonotype was detected many times. The chain has TRBV12-3 or TRBV12-4 and TRBJ1-5; 10 bases align to TRBD1. The CDR3 consists of 15 residues. Unmatched junction bases numbered 2, after V lost 4 bases and J lost 2 bases. The CDR3 DNA reads as TGTGCCAGCAGTTCCGGGACAGGGGGCAATCAGCCCCAGCATTTT. Translating it yields CASSSGTGGNQPQHF.

This clonotype was counted a few times. The chain joins TRBV6-1 to TRBJ2-1; the match to TRBD2 covers 7 bases. The germline gives CDR1 MNHNS, CDR2 SASEGT. The CDR3 has 13 amino acids. Trimming took 3 bases from V and 10 from J; bases not matched to a gene: 6. The CDR3 spells CASSDRGVEEQFF. Here the CDR3 DNA reads TGTGCCAGCAGTGACCGGGGGGTGGAGGAGCAGTTCTTC.

This clonotype was recorded many times. V and J are TRBV12-3 or TRBV12-4 and TRBJ1-1, with 8 bases aligning to TRBD1. CDR3 length: 14 residues. Trimming at V came to 5 bases and at J to 2 bases, leaving 4 bases not matched to a gene. CDR3: CASSPGQGNTEAFF. CDR3 coding DNA: TGTGCCAGCAGTCCCGGACAGGGAAACACTGAAGCTTTCTTT.

The V gene is TRBV29-1, the J gene TRBJ1-5; maybe TRBD1 (5 bases). The V end was cut by 4 bases, the J end by 4 bases, with 11 bases between. Per the germline V gene, CDR1 is SQVTM and CDR2 is ANQGSEA. The CDR3 extends over 13 amino acids. As DNA, the CDR3 is TGCAGCGTTGGGAGGGGCGTAAATCAGCCCCAGCATTTT. As protein: CSVGRGVNQPQHF.

The chain employs TRBV6-1 and TRBJ1-2; a possible D gene is TRBD1 (5 bases). The CDR3 contains 13 residues. Germline values: CDR1 MNHNS, CDR2 SASEGT. V was cut by 6 bases and J by 7 bases, with 15 bases left in between. CDR3 in amino acids: CASSRRQGSGYTF. The CDR3 nucleotides read TGTGCCAGCAGCCGGCGGCAGGGTTCTGGCTACACCTTC.